This TCR beta chain was identified in a study of blood T cell repertoires in COVID-19. The wider study: From T cells, B-cell-depleted T cells, or PBMCs came the material, which was cDNA or gDNA.

This clone has a handful of counts. In the original workflow: Estimates of nucleated cell counts were drawn from the amplification of reference gene primers. Generated by immunoSEQ multiplex PCR, the TCRdb table keeps only in-frame clones and is missing some. From that table come the V and J calls and clone size; the DNA was used to work out D and trimming. The sample shows some 23,000 clones, around 85% of them seen only once. Germline V gene lookup returns CDR1 LGHNA and CDR2 YNFKEQ. V was pared by 3 bases and J by 4 bases, with 5 bases of the junction left unmatched. This CDR3 has 16 amino acids. This clonotype was sampled from a human donor with active COVID-19. The donor label of this sample is uncertain. The chain joins TRBV4-2 to TRBJ2-7, with 14 bases that match TRBD2. Sample: peripheral blood. CDR3 loop: CASSQGGLAGGYEQYF. CDR3 sequence (DNA): TGTGCCAGCAGCCAGGGTGGACTAGCGGGAGGTTACGAGCAGTACTTC.